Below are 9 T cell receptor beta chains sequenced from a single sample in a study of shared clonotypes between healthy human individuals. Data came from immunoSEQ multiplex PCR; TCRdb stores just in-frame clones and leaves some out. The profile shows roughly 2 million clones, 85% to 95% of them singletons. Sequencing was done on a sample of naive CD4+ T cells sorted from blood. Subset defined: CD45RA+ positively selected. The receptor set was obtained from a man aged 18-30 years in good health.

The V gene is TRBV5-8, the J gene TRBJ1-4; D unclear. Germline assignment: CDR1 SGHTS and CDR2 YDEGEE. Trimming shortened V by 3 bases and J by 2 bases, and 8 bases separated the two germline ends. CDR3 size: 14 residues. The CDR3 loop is CASSSGYTNEKLFF. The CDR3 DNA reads TGTGCCAGCAGCTCGGGGTACACTAATGAAAAACTGTTTTTT.

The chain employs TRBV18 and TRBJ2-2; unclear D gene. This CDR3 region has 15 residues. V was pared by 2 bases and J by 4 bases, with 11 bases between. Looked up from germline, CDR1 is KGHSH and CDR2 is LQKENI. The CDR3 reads CASSPDDGVTGELFF. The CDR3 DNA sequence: TGTGCCAGCTCACCAGACGACGGAGTCACCGGGGAGCTGTTTTTT.

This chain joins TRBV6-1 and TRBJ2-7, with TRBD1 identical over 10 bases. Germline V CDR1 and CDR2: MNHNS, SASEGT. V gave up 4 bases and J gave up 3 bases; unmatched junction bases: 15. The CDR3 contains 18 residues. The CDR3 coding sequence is TGTGCCAGCAGTGGGGACTTCGTGGGGACAGGGGCGAGCTACGAGCAGTACTTC. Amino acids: CASSGDFVGTGASYEQYF.

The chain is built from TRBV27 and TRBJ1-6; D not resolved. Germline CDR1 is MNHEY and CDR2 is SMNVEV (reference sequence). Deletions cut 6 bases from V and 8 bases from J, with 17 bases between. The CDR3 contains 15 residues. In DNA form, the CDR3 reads TGTGCCAGCAGCCTATTTTTCCGGACCTATTCACCCCTCCACTTT. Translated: CASSLFFRTYSPLHF.

In nucleotides, the CDR3 is TGTGCCAGCAGTCTGACAGGGGGTACCATCGATGAGCAGTTCTTC. Translated: CASSLTGGTIDEQFF. The chain joins TRBV2 to TRBJ2-1, with TRBD1 matching over 9 bases. CDR1 SNHLY and CDR2 FYNNEI come from the germline V gene. CDR3 length: 15 residues. The J segment lost 8 bases and the V segment lost 5 bases, leaving 10 bases of the junction unmatched.

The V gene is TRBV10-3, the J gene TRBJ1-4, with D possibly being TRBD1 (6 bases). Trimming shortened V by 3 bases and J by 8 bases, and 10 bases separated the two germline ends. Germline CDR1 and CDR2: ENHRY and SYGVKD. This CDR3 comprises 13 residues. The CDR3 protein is CAISDHRAEKLFF. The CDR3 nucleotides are TGTGCCATCAGTGACCACAGGGCGGAAAAACTGTTTTTT.

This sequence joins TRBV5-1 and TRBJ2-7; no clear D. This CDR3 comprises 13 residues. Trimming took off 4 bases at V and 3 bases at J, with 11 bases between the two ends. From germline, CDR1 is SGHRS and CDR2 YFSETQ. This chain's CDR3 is CASSNDLVYEQYF. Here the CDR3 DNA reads TGCGCCAGCAGCAATGATCTGGTCTACGAGCAGTACTTC.

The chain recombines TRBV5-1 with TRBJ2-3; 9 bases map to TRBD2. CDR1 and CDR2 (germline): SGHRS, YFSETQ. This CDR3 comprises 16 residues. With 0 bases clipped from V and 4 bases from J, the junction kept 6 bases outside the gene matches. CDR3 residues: CASSLALAGAPDTQYF. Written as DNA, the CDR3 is TGCGCCAGCAGCTTGGCATTAGCGGGGGCCCCAGATACGCAGTATTTT.

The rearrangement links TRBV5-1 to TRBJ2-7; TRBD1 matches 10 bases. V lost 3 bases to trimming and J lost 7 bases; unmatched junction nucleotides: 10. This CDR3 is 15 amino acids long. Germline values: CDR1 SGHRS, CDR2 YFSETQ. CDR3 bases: TGCGCCAGCAGCTCGGAAGACAGGGGGCGACGGGAGCAGTACTTC. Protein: CASSSEDRGRREQYF.